One and the same sample provided the 13 T cell receptor beta chains below, sequenced in a study of T-cell reconstitution after alpha-beta-depleted transplantation in children. Unique molecular identifiers were incorporated during preparation of the TCRbeta library. A single record per CDR3 protein comes from TCRdb applying MiXCR to the PCR reads. The sample carries 230,000 or so distinct CDR3 sequences, approximately 12% recorded once. Here the sequenced sample was PBMCs from the stem cell graft donor, taken from the stem cell graft. The receptors here all came from a human donor who donated a stem cell graft to a child with acute lymphoblastic leukemia.

This clonotype appeared many times. The gene calls are TRBV9 and TRBJ1-2; D call uncertain. The CDR3 is 13 residues long. V was trimmed by 2 bases and J by 3 bases, leaving 8 bases between them. Germline V gene data show CDR1 as SGDLS and CDR2 as YYNGEE. The CDR3 is CASSVDLDYGYTF. The CDR3 nucleotides are TGTGCCAGCAGCGTTGATCTGGACTATGGCTACACCTTC.

At least ten counts were recorded for this clonotype. The chain has TRBV21-1 and TRBJ2-2; the D segment call TRBD1 is taken from the table without a DNA check. TRBV21-1 is reported as a pseudogene. The CDR3 spans 16 residues. CDR3 nucleotide sequence: TGTGCCAGCACTGAGGGGGGACAGGTGAACACCGGGGAGCTGTTTTTT. Protein sequence: CASTEGGQVNTGELFF.

This clonotype appeared many times. The chain is built from TRBV29-1 and TRBJ2-5, with 9 bases aligning to TRBD2. V trimming: 3 bases; J trimming: 2 bases; junction bases outside the gene matches: 7. The CDR3 has 15 residues. Germline CDR1 is SQVTM and CDR2 is ANQGSEA. Here the CDR3 reads CSVDRLAGRQETQYF. The CDR3 DNA reads as TGCAGCGTTGACCGGCTAGCGGGAAGACAAGAGACCCAGTACTTC.

This clonotype was recorded many times. This chain links TRBV29-1 with TRBJ1-3; D may be TRBD1 (5 bases). V lost 6 bases and J lost 3, with 9 bases in between. The CDR3 is made up of 12 amino acids. Germline-derived CDR1 and CDR2 are SQVTM and ANQGSEA. The CDR3 DNA sequence: TGCAGCGTGTGGGGGGGTGGAAACACCATATATTTT. It codes for CSVWGGGNTIYF.

This clonotype occurred a few times. J is TRBJ2-3 and V is TRBV19; D gene ambiguous. Germline V CDR1 and CDR2: LNHDA, SQIVND (reference sequence). This CDR3 is built from 15 residues. Trimming stripped 2 bases from V and 1 base from J, with 10 bases between. CDR3 sequence: CASSIRRGGTDTQYF. In DNA form, the CDR3 reads TGTGCCAGTAGTATACGGCGTGGTGGCACAGATACGCAGTATTTT.

The gene calls are TRBV11-3 and TRBJ2-1; perhaps TRBD2 as D (5 bases). The V gene lost 6 bases and the J gene lost 8 bases, with 17 bases spanning the gap. Germline loops: CDR1 SGHNT, CDR2 YENEEA. This CDR3 comprises 14 residues. This CDR3 reads CASSSYFAGHEQFF. The CDR3 DNA reads as TGTGCCAGCAGTTCTTACTTTGCGGGTCATGAGCAGTTCTTC.

This clonotype was picked up many times. This chain connects TRBV21-1 to TRBJ2-7; the table's D call of TRBD1 was not tested on the DNA. TRBV21-1 is recorded as a pseudogene. The CDR3 sequence is 17 residues long. The CDR3 coding sequence is TGTGCCAGCAGCCAGACAGGACCCGTTCGAATTTCCTACGAGCAGTACTTC. As protein: CASSQTGPVRISYEQYF.

This clonotype was detected many times. V and J are TRBV5-1 and TRBJ2-2, with 8 bases aligning to TRBD2. CDR1 and CDR2 from the germline V gene are SGHRS and YFSETQ. The V gene end was trimmed by 2 bases and the J gene end by 2 bases; junction bases not matched to a gene: 5. The CDR3 extends over 16 amino acids. The CDR3 reads CASSFGTRHNTGELFF. Written as DNA, the CDR3 is TGCGCCAGCAGCTTTGGGACTAGACATAACACCGGGGAGCTGTTTTTT.

This clonotype appeared a few times. The V and J genes are TRBV18 and TRBJ1-5; 12 bases fit TRBD1. Germline V gene data show CDR1 as KGHSH and CDR2 as LQKENI. This CDR3 spans 15 amino acids. J lost 6 bases, V lost 6 bases, and 6 bases had no gene match. The CDR3 sequence: CASSPGQGAGQPQHF. For the CDR3, the DNA is TGTGCCAGCTCCCCGGGACAGGGGGCAGGTCAGCCCCAGCATTTT. The whole variable domain, filled in from reference TRBV18 and TRBJ1-5, reads NAGVMQNPRHLVRRRGQEARLRCSPMKGHSHVYWYRQLPEEGLKFMVYLQKENIIDESGMPKERFSAEFPKEGPSILRIQQVVRGDSAAYFCASSPGQGAGQPQHFGDGTRLSIL.

This clonotype was picked up many times. This chain connects TRBV6-2 or TRBV6-3 to TRBJ1-1; possible D gene TRBD1, 5 bases. The V gene's germline CDR1 is MNHEY and CDR2 SVGEGT. The CDR3 totals 18 residues. Trimming cost V 0 bases and J 1 base, with 18 bases left between them. The CDR3 sequence is CASSYSRQTRVGNTEAFF. DNA for the CDR3: TGTGCCAGCAGTTACTCGAGACAGACCCGCGTCGGGAACACTGAAGCTTTCTTT.

This clonotype occurred many times. The J gene is TRBJ2-3, the V gene TRBV28; tentative D call: TRBD2 (5 bases). This CDR3 has 15 amino acids. Germline assignment: CDR1 MDHEN and CDR2 SYDVKM. The germline V and J ends were trimmed by 5 bases and 0 bases, with 12 bases remaining between them. The CDR3 DNA sequence: TGTGCCAGCAGTGTGTGGGCTAGCAGCACAGATACGCAGTATTTT. It specifies CASSVWASSTDTQYF.

The chain recombines TRBV18 with TRBJ2-3, with D possibly being TRBD1 or TRBD2 (6 bases each). Trimming removed 2 bases from V and 2 bases from J, with 8 bases in between. Per the germline V gene, CDR1 is KGHSH and CDR2 is LQKENI. This CDR3 contains 14 residues. The CDR3 DNA reads TGTGCCAGCTCACCAAGGGGGGCCACAGATACGCAGTATTTT. This sequence encodes CASSPRGATDTQYF.

This clonotype came up many times. The chain joins TRBV7-2 to TRBJ2-3; D is unclear. Trimming took off 5 bases at V and 2 bases at J, with 5 bases between the two ends. The CDR3 extends over 12 amino acids. In germline, CDR1 is SGHTA, CDR2 FQGNSA. CDR3 residues: CASSPTTDTQYF. In DNA form, the CDR3 reads TGTGCCAGCAGCCCCACCACAGATACGCAGTATTTT.